The 26 T cell receptor beta chains in this list originate from one sample, sequenced in a study of cytomegalovirus exposure and HLA in healthy donors. With 60 Vbeta and 13 Jbeta primers, the PCR was carried out. The repertoire was sequenced with immunoSEQ multiplex PCR; TCRdb's copy has only in-frame clones and lacks some. The sample has approximately 32,000 clones, 90% seen once. Material: PBMCs. These receptors were obtained from a woman aged 18-29 years in good health and CMV-seronegative.

The chain combines TRBV2 with TRBJ2-7, with TRBD2 identical over 12 bases. V dropped 2 bases and J dropped 4; count of bases not matched to a gene: 6. CDR1 is SNHLY and CDR2 is FYNNEI in the germline V gene. The CDR3 is made up of 16 amino acids. The CDR3 DNA reads as TGTGCCAGCAGTGAAATCCTAGCGGGAGGGCCTTACGAGCAGTACTTC. Encoded protein: CASSEILAGGPYEQYF.

The chain has TRBV27 and TRBJ2-5, with 9 nucleotides matching TRBD2. The germline CDR1 and CDR2 sequences are MNHEY and SMNVEV (reference sequence). V lost 2 bases, J lost 4 bases, and 2 bases stayed unmatched. The CDR3 extends over 14 amino acids. The CDR3 nucleotides are TGTGCCAGCAGTTTAATTAGCGGGAGAGAGACCCAGTACTTC. Translation gives CASSLISGRETQYF.

The chain links TRBV2 to TRBJ1-5; D gene unclear. V gave up 3 bases and J gave up 7 bases, with 16 bases separating them. The CDR3 is 15 amino acids. The germline V gene has CDR1 SNHLY and CDR2 FYNNEI. CDR3 sequence reads: CASSETPAALQPQHF. The DNA of the CDR3 is TGTGCCAGCAGTGAGACACCTGCCGCCCTCCAGCCCCAGCATTTT.

V gene TRBV27 combines with J gene TRBJ2-1; 11 bases map to TRBD2. The CDR3 sequence is 16 residues long. Trimming took 1 base from V and 1 from J; bases not matched to a gene: 0. Germline loops: CDR1 MNHEY, CDR2 SMNVEV (reference sequence). The CDR3 sequence: CASSLLAGGSYNEQFF. In DNA form, the CDR3 reads TGTGCCAGCAGTTTATTAGCGGGAGGGTCCTACAATGAGCAGTTCTTC.

The chain has TRBV2 and TRBJ2-5; no definite D call. TRBJ2-7 matches the DNA end more closely, so the J call is doubtful. This CDR3 contains 13 residues. The germline V gene encodes CDR1 SNHLY and CDR2 FYNNEI. The DNA of the CDR3 is TGTGCCAGCAGTGTTCGTGACACCCACGAGCAGTACTTC. Residues: CASSVRDTHEQYF.

The rearrangement links TRBV30 to TRBJ1-2; no firm D call. Looked up from germline, CDR1 is GTSNPN and CDR2 is SVGIG (reference sequence). The CDR3 is 12 amino acids. With 2 bases removed from V and 4 bases from J, the gap between germline ends came to 8 bases. The CDR3 reads CAWSRGRYGYTF. The DNA for the CDR3 is TGTGCCTGGAGTAGAGGGCGCTATGGCTACACCTTC.

Worth noting for this clone: The junction differs from germline at one of its ends, possibly a read error. J is TRBJ2-3 and V is TRBV6-1, with D perhaps matching TRBD2 (6 bases). The CDR3 is 16 amino acids. Germline V gene sequence: CDR1 MNHNS, CDR2 SASEGT. The CDR3: CASTEDGGTYTDTQYF. The CDR3 bases are TGTGCCAGCACTGAAGATGGCGGGACTTACACAGATACGCAGTATTTT.

This sequence joins TRBV5-1 and TRBJ2-1; 8 bases line up with TRBD2. The CDR3 loop spans 15 amino acids. CDR1 and CDR2 (germline): SGHRS, YFSETQ. V trimming: 1 base; J trimming: 3 bases; junction bases outside the gene matches: 3. CDR3 residues: CASSLSSGIYNEQFF. In DNA, the CDR3 is TGCGCCAGCAGCTTGAGTAGCGGGATCTACAATGAGCAGTTCTTC.

To note about this clone: Relative to the germline gene, one junction end is altered; a read error may explain this. The rearrangement uses TRBV7-9 and TRBJ2-3; D is possibly TRBD1 (6 bases). Germline V gene lookup returns CDR1 SEHNR and CDR2 FQNEAQ (reference sequence). There are 16 residues in the CDR3. CDR3 sequence (DNA): TGTGCCAGCAGCTCCCGTGACGCAGGGGTCCCAGATATGCAGTATTTT. Its translation is CASSSRDAGVPDMQYF. Supplemented by reference TRBV7-9 and TRBJ2-3, the full variable domain reads DTGVSQNPRHKITKRGQNVTFRCDPISEHNRLYWYRQTLGQGPEFLTYFQNEAQLEKSRLLSDRFSAERPKGSFSTLEIQRTEQGDSAMYLCASSSRDAGVPDMQYFGPGTRLTVL.

In the case of this clone: Germline and junction disagree at one end, which may indicate a read error. The chain links TRBV7-7 to TRBJ2-1; 9 nucleotides align to TRBD2. The CDR3 totals 15 residues. CDR1 and CDR2 (germline): SSHAT, FNYEAQ (reference sequence). This CDR3 is CASSSSGGKANEQFF. CDR3 bases: TGTGCTAGCAGCTCGAGCGGGGGGAAAGCCAATGAGCAGTTCTTC.

CDR3: CASSRWAQGDEQYF. In DNA form, the CDR3 reads TGTGCCAGCAGTCGATGGGCCCAGGGCGACGAGCAGTACTTC. The gene calls are TRBV27 and TRBJ2-7; the D gene is possibly TRBD1 (5 bases). Germline V CDR1 and CDR2: MNHEY, SMNVEV (reference sequence). The CDR3 has 14 residues. Trimming removed 5 bases from V and 5 bases from J, with 16 bases in between.

This chain links TRBV15 with TRBJ2-5; 9 bases line up with TRBD1. Losses at the gene ends were 2 bases for V and 1 base for J; bases not matched to a gene: 5. Germline assignment: CDR1 LNHNV and CDR2 YYDKDF (reference sequence). CDR3 length: 16 amino acids. The CDR3 loop is CATSRNTGGGQETQYF. DNA of the CDR3: TGTGCCACCAGCAGAAACACAGGGGGCGGCCAAGAGACCCAGTACTTC.

The chain employs TRBV4-1 and TRBJ2-5, with TRBD1 as a possible D gene (6 bases). The last part of the DNA fits TRBJ2-7 better; the J call may be wrong. Germline CDR1 is MGHRA and CDR2 is YSYEKL. This CDR3 region has 15 residues. This CDR3 is CASSLLGTRDYEQYF. The CDR3 coding sequence is TGCGCCAGCAGCCTTTTGGGGACACGAGACTACGAGCAGTACTTC.

The rearrangement uses TRBV5-4 and TRBJ2-3, with 10 bases that match TRBD2. V was clipped by 5 bases and J by 2 bases; unmatched bases: 5. The CDR3 runs 15 residues. Germline V gene sequence: CDR1 SGHNT, CDR2 YYREEE (reference sequence). In nucleotides, the CDR3 is TGTGCCAGCAGAGCGGGACTAGCGACCACAGATACGCAGTATTTT. This translates into CASRAGLATTDTQYF.

The chain is built from TRBV13 and TRBJ2-3, with 7 bases aligning to TRBD1. Germline trimming cut 2 bases from V and 3 bases from J; bases unmatched to any gene: 5. In germline, CDR1 is PRHDT, CDR2 FYEKMQ (reference sequence). CDR3 length: 15 amino acids. CDR3 bases: TGTGCCAGCAGCTTAAGACAGGGTATGACAGATACGCAGTATTTT. Amino acid sequence: CASSLRQGMTDTQYF.

CDR3 in amino acids: CATSRGRGPLAGYTF. The CDR3, as DNA: TGTGCCACCAGCAGAGGAAGGGGGCCCCTTGCTGGCTACACCTTC. This sequence joins TRBV15 and TRBJ1-2, with 7 positions matching TRBD1. The CDR3 runs to 15 residues. The germline V gene encodes CDR1 LNHNV and CDR2 YYDKDF (reference sequence). Trimming at V came to 1 base and at J to 7 bases, leaving 9 bases not matched to a gene.

A remark on this clone: This specimen includes other DNA sequences encoding the same CDR3. This chain uses TRBV15 with TRBJ2-1; D is possibly TRBD1 (5 bases). The germline V gene has CDR1 LNHNV and CDR2 YYDKDF (reference sequence). The CDR3 length is 14 residues. V lost 1 base and J lost 3, with 7 bases in between. The CDR3, as DNA: TGTGCCACCAGCAGAGGGACAAACTACAATGAGCAGTTCTTC. Its translation: CATSRGTNYNEQFF.

The rearrangement joins TRBV30 to TRBJ1-1, with 8 bases fitting TRBD1. The V gene end was trimmed by 0 bases and the J gene end by 4 bases; junction bases not matched to a gene: 7. CDR3 length equals 15 residues. Looked up from germline, CDR1 is GTSNPN and CDR2 is SVGIG (reference sequence). The CDR3 DNA is TGTGCCTGGAGTGTAATAGACAGGGGTTTCACTGAAGCTTTCTTT. As protein: CAWSVIDRGFTEAFF.

The gene calls are TRBV6-1 and TRBJ2-5, with 7 bases fitting TRBD2. The CDR3 covers 15 residues. In germline, CDR1 is MNHNS, CDR2 SASEGT. V was clipped by 1 base and J by 4 bases; unmatched bases: 6. The CDR3 bases are TGTGCCAGCAGTGAAGGCGAGGGAGGGCCAGAGACCCAGTACTTC. This codes for CASSEGEGGPETQYF.

This clone was found once. This chain uses TRBV11-2 with TRBJ2-1, with TRBD2 matching over 7 bases. The V gene end was trimmed by 1 base and the J gene end by 3 bases; junction bases not matched to a gene: 12. The length of the CDR3 is 18 residues. CDR1 is SGHAT and CDR2 is FQNNGV in the germline V gene. CDR3: CASSLVDWAGAFYNEQFF. The CDR3 region has the DNA TGTGCCAGCAGCTTAGTAGATTGGGCGGGAGCATTCTACAATGAGCAGTTCTTC.

The rearrangement joins TRBV2 to TRBJ2-6; D is perhaps TRBD2 (5 bases). Trimming took off 7 bases at V and 1 base at J, with 23 bases between the two ends. The CDR3 is 19 residues long. CDR1 and CDR2 (germline): SNHLY, FYNNEI. This chain's CDR3 is CASTPGGLPERSGANVLTF. As DNA, the CDR3 is TGTGCCAGCACTCCCGGTGGACTTCCCGAAAGGTCTGGGGCCAACGTCCTGACTTTC. Supplemented by reference TRBV2 and TRBJ2-6, the full variable domain reads EPEVTQTPSHQVTQMGQEVILRCVPISNHLYFYWYRQILGQKVEFLVSFYNNEISEKSEIFDDQFSVERPDGSNFTLKIRSTKLEDSAMYFCASTPGGLPERSGANVLTFGAGSRLTVL.

This chain uses TRBV7-3 with TRBJ2-2; perhaps TRBD2 as D (6 bases). The CDR3 length is 14 residues. V lost 0 bases to trimming and J lost 7 bases, with 9 bases between them. Germline V CDR1 and CDR2: SGHTA, FQGTGA. CDR3 amino acids: CASSLTRDFGELFF. CDR3 in DNA: TGTGCCAGCAGCTTAACCCGGGACTTCGGGGAGCTGTTTTTT.

The chain uses TRBV19 and TRBJ1-1; 12 bases match TRBD1. Germline values: CDR1 LNHDA, CDR2 SQIVND (reference sequence). With 5 bases clipped from V and 8 bases from J, the junction kept 3 bases outside the gene matches. The CDR3 loop spans 13 amino acids. CDR3 in DNA: TGTGCCAGTAGTCCAGGGACAGGGGGCGAAGCTTTCTTT. It specifies CASSPGTGGEAFF.

V is TRBV19 and J is TRBJ1-2; D is unclear. V was trimmed by 8 bases and J by 8 bases, leaving 18 bases between them. The CDR3 runs 13 residues. The V gene's germline CDR1 is LNHDA and CDR2 SQIVND (reference sequence). In DNA form, the CDR3 reads TGTGCCAGTTCTGCAGTCGTCGGGTACGGCTACACCTTC. It specifies CASSAVVGYGYTF.

There are a few counts of this clone. V gene TRBV6-5 combines with J gene TRBJ2-2; D perhaps matches TRBD1 (6 bases). Germline CDR1 is MNHEY and CDR2 is SVGAGI. V lost 6 bases and J lost 2, with 13 bases in between. This CDR3 is 15 amino acids long. CDR3 sequence (DNA): TGTGCCAGCAGCCCCGGGACATCAAACACCGGGGAGCTGTTTTTT. Its protein is CASSPGTSNTGELFF.

The gene calls are TRBV4-2 and TRBJ1-5, with 7 bases that match TRBD1. The CDR3 spans 16 residues. CDR1 and CDR2 from the germline V gene are LGHNA and YNFKEQ. J gave up 0 bases and V 0 bases, and 2 bases lay outside the gene matches. CDR3 coding DNA: TGTGCCAGCAGCCAAGACGGGACAGTTAGCAATCAGCCCCAGCATTTT. It specifies CASSQDGTVSNQPQHF.